The 10 T cell receptor beta chains below come from one sample, sequenced in a study of blood T cell repertoires in COVID-19. TCRdb's table, derived via immunoSEQ multiplex PCR, lists solely in-frame clones and lacks some. The sample records fewer than 55,000 clones, roughly 82% being singletons. The sample comprised peripheral blood. The source of these receptors is an older woman with acute or convalescent COVID-19.

A few counts support this clone. The chain has TRBV5-4 and TRBJ1-6, with unresolved D. V was shortened by 1 base and J by 6 bases, with 5 bases between the two germline ends. In germline, CDR1 is SGHNT, CDR2 YYREEE (reference sequence). This CDR3 has 13 residues. CDR3 residues: CASSLTANSPLHF. The CDR3 DNA is TGTGCCAGCAGCTTGACAGCTAATTCACCCCTCCACTTT.

The V and J genes are TRBV6-2 or TRBV6-3 and TRBJ1-1, with D perhaps TRBD1 (5 bases). Per the germline V gene, CDR1 is MNHEY and CDR2 is SVGEGT. Trimming removed 2 bases from V and 7 bases from J, with 8 bases in between. The CDR3 contains 12 residues. The CDR3 DNA reads as TGTGCCAGCAGTTACAGGGGATTTGAAGCTTTCTTT. Protein product: CASSYRGFEAFF.

This chain joins TRBV12-3 or TRBV12-4 and TRBJ1-2; the D gene is possibly TRBD1 (5 bases). With 6 bases removed from V and 1 base from J, the gap between germline ends came to 9 bases. This CDR3 spans 13 amino acids. The CDR3: CASRVDSNYGYTF. In nucleotides, the CDR3 is TGTGCCAGCAGAGTAGACAGTAACTATGGCTACACCTTC.

The chain combines TRBV5-1 with TRBJ1-2, with 7 bases that match TRBD1. The CDR3 has 16 amino acids. Germline trimming cut 0 bases from V and 6 bases from J; bases unmatched to any gene: 11. Germline values: CDR1 SGHRS, CDR2 YFSETQ. The CDR3 loop is CASSLAAGGKGDGYTF. The CDR3 nucleotides read TGCGCCAGCAGCTTGGCGGCAGGGGGGAAAGGGGATGGCTACACCTTC.

This rearrangement joins TRBV7-9 to TRBJ2-3; D is ambiguous. In germline, CDR1 is SEHNR, CDR2 FQNEAQ (reference sequence). This CDR3 comprises 15 residues. Trimming cost V 3 bases and J 0 bases, with 10 bases left between them. CDR3 in DNA: TGTGCCAGCAGCTTGAGAAAAACTAGCACAGATACGCAGTATTTT. The encoded protein is CASSLRKTSTDTQYF.

The chain uses TRBV18 and TRBJ1-1, with 8 nucleotides matching TRBD1. The CDR3 length is 15 residues. In germline, CDR1 is KGHSH, CDR2 LQKENI. Germline trimming cut 3 bases from V and 4 bases from J; bases unmatched to any gene: 7. The CDR3 DNA reads as TGTGCCAGCTCACCTAACGGACAGGGTGGCACTGAAGCTTTCTTT. Its protein is CASSPNGQGGTEAFF.

The CDR3 here is CASRREPYSNQPQHF. In nucleotides, the CDR3 is TGTGCCAGCAGGCGGGAGCCATATAGCAATCAGCCCCAGCATTTT. The V call is TRBV27, the J call TRBJ1-5; unclear D gene. The CDR3 covers 15 residues. V dropped 6 bases and J dropped 0 bases, with 12 bases sitting between them. Germline V lookup: CDR1 MNHEY, CDR2 SMNVEV (reference sequence).

The CDR3 region has the DNA TGTGCCAGCAGCTCGGCAAGCGTTACAGGAAGGACCTACGAGCAGTACTTC. It is translated as CASSSASVTGRTYEQYF. V is TRBV7-8 and J is TRBJ2-7; weak D call: TRBD1 (5 bases). Trimming stripped 4 bases from V and 2 bases from J, with 21 bases between. This CDR3 region has 17 residues. Germline CDR1 and CDR2: SGHVS and FQNEAQ.

This clone was picked up a small number of times. V gene TRBV5-3 combines with J gene TRBJ2-2; 8 bases map to TRBD2. TRBV5-3 is flagged as an ORF with uncertain function. The CDR3 totals 22 residues. J lost 2 bases, V lost 3 bases, and 24 bases had no gene match. CDR3 sequence (DNA): TGTGCCAGAAGCTACCCCAACCCGAGCGGGAGATGGGTGCTACTTAACACCGGGGAGCTGTTTTTT. Its translation is CARSYPNPSGRWVLLNTGELFF.

The rearrangement uses TRBV7-2 and TRBJ1-1; no clear D. The V and J ends lost 5 bases and 4 bases respectively, with 14 bases between them. From germline, CDR1 is SGHTA and CDR2 FQGNSA. The CDR3 loop spans 14 amino acids. The CDR3 sequence: CASSPRRGVTEAFF. In DNA form, the CDR3 reads TGTGCCAGCAGCCCCCGGCGCGGAGTCACTGAAGCTTTCTTT.